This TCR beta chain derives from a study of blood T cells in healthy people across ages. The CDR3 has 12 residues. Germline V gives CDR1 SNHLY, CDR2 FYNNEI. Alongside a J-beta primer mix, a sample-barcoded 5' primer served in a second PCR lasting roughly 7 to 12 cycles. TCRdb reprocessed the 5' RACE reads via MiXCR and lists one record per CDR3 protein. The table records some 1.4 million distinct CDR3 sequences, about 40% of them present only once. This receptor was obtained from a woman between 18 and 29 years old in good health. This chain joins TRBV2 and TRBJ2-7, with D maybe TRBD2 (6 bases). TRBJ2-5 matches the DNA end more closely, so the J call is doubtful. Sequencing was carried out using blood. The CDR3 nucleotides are TGTGCCAGCAGTGAACGGGGGTTGACCCAGTACTTC. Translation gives CASSERGLTQYF.